The entry below describes one T cell receptor (beta chain). Its antigen is unknown. Within one base of it there is no much larger clone, and no base qualities were kept. One collaborating source in Seattle enrolled patients while the patients were actively infected and followed the patients over time throughout the course of disease. Collaborating institutions collected whole blood in K2EDTA tubes following their own protocols. For TCRbeta analysis, collaborators shipped samples as frozen whole blood, isolated PBMCs, or DNA extracted from either of those sample types. TCRbeta CDR3 regions were amplified from genomic DNA using the immunoSEQ Assay, a bias-controlled multiplex PCR. The authors' analysis ran thus. The number of nucleated cells in each sample was estimated from the amplification of reference gene primers within the assay. Sequence reads were collapsed and filtered to measure the absolute abundance of every unique TCRbeta CDR3 rearrangement. For each sample, productive Simpson clonality was calculated as the square root of Simpson's diversity index over productive rearrangements. As stored in TCRdb, this immuneACCESS dataset retains in-frame rearrangements with V and J assigned. A fraction of the clones does not appear; measured against another copy, unresolved V genes explain less than half of the discrepancy, and the remainder lacks a known reason. V, J and clone size are those of that table, while D and trimming were read from the DNA. The sample contains about 370,000 clones, roughly 90% of them found a single time. The ten largest clones capture around 2.8% of the sample.

This sample was included in a study of blood T cell repertoires in COVID-19 (dated by TCRdb to the early 2020s). In terms of the full investigation: Collaborator samples came from the United States, Italy and Spain and covered acute and convalescent phases of COVID-19. The prospective study material was composed of cDNA or gDNA derived from T cells, B-cell-depleted T cells, or PBMCs. Subjects who had been exposed to COVID-19, were actively infected with it, or had recovered from it provided the deeply sampled blood TCRbeta repertoires that made up the dataset. A freely available public database, intended as a resource for researchers studying the immune response to SARS-CoV-2, is where the repertoires were released. Samples were obtained from the ongoing ImmuneRACE study (first 160 participants) and from 1,254 subjects provided by 6 global collaborators. The sample metadata nearly always contained a de-identified subject ID, COVID-19 status, age in years and sex. Where HLA class I and class II types were available, the types were taken from metadata supplied by the sample provider, not from assay-based typing. On the study overall, not on this receptor specifically: The amount of clinical and demographic metadata varied by source and participant and was provided uncurated.

Material: peripheral blood. This TCR was recovered from a woman in her thirties with COVID-19, enrolled during active disease.

CDR3 reads: CASSLRLAGGPGDTQYF. The bases are TGTGCCAGCAGCTTGCGGCTAGCGGGGGGGCCGGGGGATACGCAGTATTTT. The sequence links TRBV5-4 to TRBJ2-3, with 12 bases aligning to TRBD2. Compared with germline, V lacks 1 base and J lacks 6 bases; bases without a gene match: 9. The CDR3 starts with the cysteine, ends with the phenylalanine, and has 17 residues. The entry retains the CDR3 DNA only, 51 bases that are in frame from base 1. For CDR1 and CDR2, the germline V gene (reference sequence) lists SGHNT and YYREEE.